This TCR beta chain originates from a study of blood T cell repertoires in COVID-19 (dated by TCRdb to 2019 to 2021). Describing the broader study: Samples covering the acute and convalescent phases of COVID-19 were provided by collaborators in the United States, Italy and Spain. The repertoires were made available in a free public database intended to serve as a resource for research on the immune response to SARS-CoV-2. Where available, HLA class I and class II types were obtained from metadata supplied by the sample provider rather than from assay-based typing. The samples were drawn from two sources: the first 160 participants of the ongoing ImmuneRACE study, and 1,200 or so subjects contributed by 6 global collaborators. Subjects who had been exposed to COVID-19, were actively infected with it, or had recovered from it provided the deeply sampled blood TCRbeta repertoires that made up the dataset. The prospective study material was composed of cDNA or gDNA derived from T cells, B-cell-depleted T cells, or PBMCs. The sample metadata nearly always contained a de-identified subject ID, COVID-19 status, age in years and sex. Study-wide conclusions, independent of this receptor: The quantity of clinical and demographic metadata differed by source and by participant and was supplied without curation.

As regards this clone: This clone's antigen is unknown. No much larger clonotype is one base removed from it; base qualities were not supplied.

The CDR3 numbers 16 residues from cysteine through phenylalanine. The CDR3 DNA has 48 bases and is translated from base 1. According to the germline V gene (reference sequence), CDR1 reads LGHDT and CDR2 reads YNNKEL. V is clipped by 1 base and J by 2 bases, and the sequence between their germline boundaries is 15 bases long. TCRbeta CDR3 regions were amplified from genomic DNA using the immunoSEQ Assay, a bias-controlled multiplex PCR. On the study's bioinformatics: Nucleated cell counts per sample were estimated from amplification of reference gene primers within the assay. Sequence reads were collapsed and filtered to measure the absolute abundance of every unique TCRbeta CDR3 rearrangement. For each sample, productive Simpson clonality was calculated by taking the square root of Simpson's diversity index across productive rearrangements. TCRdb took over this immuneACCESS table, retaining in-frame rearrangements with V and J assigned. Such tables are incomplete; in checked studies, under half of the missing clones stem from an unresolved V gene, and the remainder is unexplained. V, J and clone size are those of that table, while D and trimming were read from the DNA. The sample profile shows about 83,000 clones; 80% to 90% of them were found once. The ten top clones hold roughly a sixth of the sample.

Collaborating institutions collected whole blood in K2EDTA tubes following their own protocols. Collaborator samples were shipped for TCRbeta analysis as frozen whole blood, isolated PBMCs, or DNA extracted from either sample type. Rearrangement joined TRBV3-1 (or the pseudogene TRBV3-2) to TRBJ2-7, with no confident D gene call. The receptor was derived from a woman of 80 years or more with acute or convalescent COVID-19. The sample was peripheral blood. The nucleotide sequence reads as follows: TGTGCCAGCAGCCAAGGTTTGGGTCCTAGGCCCTACGAGCAGTACTTC. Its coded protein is CASSQGLGPRPYEQYF.